Below are 27 T cell receptor beta chains sequenced from a single sample in a study of identical twins. TCRdb used MiXCR to reprocess the 5' RACE reads, holding one entry per CDR3 protein. The data show 200,000 to 250,000 distinct CDR3 sequences, approximately 7.1% seen once. This same sample was also taken into another study, of T cells expressing NK-cell markers.

Sequencing used CD8+ T cells sorted from blood. The receptors here all came from a young woman in good health.

The table lists this clonotype with many counts. This rearrangement joins TRBV11-2 to TRBJ2-3; 7 nucleotides match TRBD2. The length of the CDR3 is 21 residues. V shed 0 bases and J 3 bases; nucleotides not matched to a gene: 21. The germline gives CDR1 SGHAT, CDR2 FQNNGV. This CDR3 is CASSLEAGGGAPLTLTDTQYF. For the CDR3, the DNA is TGTGCCAGCAGCTTAGAGGCCGGCGGGGGAGCACCCCTAACGCTAACAGATACGCAGTATTTT.

This chain uses TRBV2 with TRBJ2-1, with TRBD2 matching over 8 bases. V lost 8 bases and J lost 4; bases outside the gene matches: 13. Germline-derived CDR1 and CDR2 are SNHLY and FYNNEI. The CDR3 is 16 residues long. The DNA of the CDR3 is TGTGCCAGCTGGTCGGGTACTAGCGGACTATACAATGAGCAGTTCTTC. Its translation is CASWSGTSGLYNEQFF.

There are a few counts of this clonotype. The V call is TRBV7-8, the J call TRBJ1-6; D not certain. V lost 3 bases and J lost 10, with 10 bases in between. The CDR3 runs 13 residues. Germline V CDR1 and CDR2: SGHVS, FQNEAQ. The CDR3 DNA reads as TGTGCCAGCAGCTTCTCCGGAACGTCACCCCTCCACTTT. It yields the protein CASSFSGTSPLHF.

This clonotype was observed at least ten times. V is TRBV27 and J is TRBJ2-1; TRBD2 agrees at 9 bases. Trimming took 6 bases from V and 4 from J; bases not matched to a gene: 7. This CDR3 comprises 15 residues. CDR1 and CDR2 from the germline V gene are MNHEY and SMNVEV (reference sequence). The CDR3 spells CASSTMAGGYNEQFF. The CDR3 nucleotides read TGTGCCAGCAGCACTATGGCGGGAGGGTACAATGAGCAGTTCTTC.

There are many counts of this clonotype. The CDR3 is CASSPRGRAHEQYF. In nucleotides, the CDR3 is TGTGCCAGCAGCCCTCGAGGCAGGGCCCACGAGCAGTACTTC. This chain joins TRBV11-2 and TRBJ2-7; the D gene is possibly TRBD1 (5 bases). V was cut by 5 bases and J by 5 bases, with 16 bases left in between. CDR3 length equals 14 residues. The germline CDR1 and CDR2 sequences are SGHAT and FQNNGV.

This clonotype was detected only a few times. This chain connects TRBV7-9 to TRBJ1-2; D remains unclear. Trimming pared 7 bases from V and 4 bases from J, leaving 10 bases between. The CDR3 runs 12 residues. Germline values: CDR1 SEHNR, CDR2 FQNEAQ (reference sequence). Here the CDR3 reads CASTLDTYGYTF. CDR3 nucleotides: TGTGCCAGCACCCTAGACACCTATGGCTACACCTTC.

The sample holds a few counts of this clonotype. The rearrangement joins TRBV5-6 to TRBJ2-7; either TRBD1 or TRBD2 may fit D (5 bases each). V lost 2 bases and J 2 bases, leaving 14 bases between the germline ends. Germline V lookup: CDR1 SGHDT, CDR2 YYEEEE. The CDR3 runs 15 residues. This CDR3 reads CASSFGAGPAYEQYF. The CDR3 DNA reads TGTGCCAGCAGCTTCGGGGCAGGCCCCGCCTACGAGCAGTACTTC.

The chain has TRBV27 and TRBJ2-2, with no clear D. The ends were cut back, 3 bases at V and 6 bases at J, with 11 bases in the middle. Germline V gene lookup returns CDR1 MNHEY and CDR2 SMNVEV (reference sequence). This CDR3 has 14 amino acids. This CDR3 is CASSFRHQAGELFF. CDR3 coding DNA: TGTGCCAGCAGTTTCCGGCACCAGGCCGGGGAGCTGTTTTTT.

This clonotype has only a few counts. The chain has TRBV25-1 and TRBJ2-1; the match to TRBD2 covers 8 bases. CDR1 and CDR2 (germline): MGHDK, SYGVNS. With V trimmed by 6 bases and J by 5 bases, 3 bases remained unmatched. The CDR3 totals 13 residues. The CDR3 DNA reads TGTGCCAGCAGGCGGGAGGACCACAATGAGCAGTTCTTC. This gives the protein CASRREDHNEQFF.

The V and J genes are TRBV3-1 and TRBJ1-1, with 8 nucleotides matching TRBD1. Germline V CDR1 and CDR2: LGHDT, YNNKEL (reference sequence). CDR3 size: 16 residues. J lost 1 base, V lost 3 bases, and 7 bases had no gene match. The CDR3 bases are TGTGCCAGCAGCCAGGATCCCGGGACAGGGAACACTGAAGCTTTCTTT. It translates to CASSQDPGTGNTEAFF.

This clonotype was seen a handful of times. This chain joins TRBV5-6 and TRBJ1-1, with 8 bases aligning to TRBD1. The germline V gene encodes CDR1 SGHDT and CDR2 YYEEEE. CDR3 length: 15 amino acids. V lost 4 bases to trimming and J lost 4 bases; unmatched junction nucleotides: 9. In DNA form, the CDR3 reads TGTGCCAGCAGCCAAGGGACAGGCTATCTCACTGAAGCTTTCTTT. Its translation: CASSQGTGYLTEAFF.

Only a few counts were recorded for this clonotype. V gene TRBV20-1 combines with J gene TRBJ2-3, with D possibly being TRBD1 (6 bases). Germline values: CDR1 DFQATT, CDR2 SNEGSKA (reference sequence). The CDR3 is 16 amino acids. The germline V and J ends were trimmed by 6 bases and 3 bases, with 22 bases remaining between them. CDR3 loop: CSAPNLQGSETDTQYF. The CDR3 DNA reads TGCAGTGCACCGAACCTACAGGGCAGTGAGACAGATACGCAGTATTTT.

This clonotype was counted a few times. DNA for the CDR3: TGTGCCAGCAGTTACGAGCGGGAGGCAGATACGCAGTATTTT. As protein: CASSYEREADTQYF. The genes are TRBV6-5 and TRBJ2-3; TRBD2 matches at 9 bases. The ends lost 2 bases at V and 4 bases at J; junction bases unmatched: 1. Germline-derived CDR1 and CDR2 are MNHEY and SVGAGI. This CDR3 has 14 amino acids.

This clonotype was counted between two and nine times. This chain joins TRBV20-1 and TRBJ2-1; TRBD2 agrees at 12 bases. From germline, CDR1 is DFQATT and CDR2 SNEGSKA (reference sequence). This CDR3 is 16 amino acids long. V lost 4 bases and J lost 5; bases outside the gene matches: 9. CDR3 sequence: CSATGLAGVYHNEQFF. The CDR3 nucleotides are TGCAGTGCTACGGGACTAGCGGGCGTATACCACAATGAGCAGTTCTTC.

This clonotype has only a few counts. This chain links TRBV6-1 with TRBJ2-3; TRBD2 aligns across 9 bases. Germline CDR1 MNHNS, CDR2 SASEGT. The CDR3 has 15 residues. J lost 2 bases, V lost 9 bases, and 9 bases had no gene match. CDR3 protein: CASGRLAGYTDTQYF. The CDR3, as DNA: TGTGCCAGTGGAAGGCTAGCGGGGTACACAGATACGCAGTATTTT.

This clonotype was counted ten times or more. V usage is TRBV27 and J usage is TRBJ2-1; 8 nucleotides align to TRBD2. This CDR3 contains 14 residues. V lost 8 bases, J lost 6 bases, and 9 bases stayed unmatched. CDR1 MNHEY and CDR2 SMNVEV come from the germline V gene (reference sequence). CDR3 protein: CASSLAGGGNEQFF. In DNA, the CDR3 is TGTGCCAGCTCCCTGGCGGGAGGTGGCAATGAGCAGTTCTTC.

This chain links TRBV7-2 with TRBJ2-7; TRBD2 might be the D (6 bases). The CDR3 length is 14 residues. V lost 5 bases and J lost 0, with 11 bases in between. Germline V gene lookup returns CDR1 SGHTA and CDR2 FQGNSA. CDR3 nucleotides: TGTGCCAGCAGCGCAGCGGGCCACTCCTACGAGCAGTACTTC. Protein: CASSAAGHSYEQYF.

The chain links TRBV15 to TRBJ2-5, with D perhaps matching TRBD1 or TRBD2 (5 bases each). This CDR3 comprises 17 residues. The germline V gene encodes CDR1 LNHNV and CDR2 YYDKDF (reference sequence). The V end lost 0 bases, the J end lost 3 bases, and 17 bases lay between the germline ends. The CDR3 DNA reads TGTGCCACCAGCAGAGAGGGGGTAGGGGCGGGCAAAGAGACCCAGTACTTC. This sequence encodes CATSREGVGAGKETQYF.

This clonotype was recorded a few times. The gene calls are TRBV27 and TRBJ2-1, with TRBD2 matching 7 bases. CDR3 size: 13 residues. J lost 7 bases, V lost 7 bases, and 7 bases had no gene match. Germline CDR1 is MNHEY and CDR2 is SMNVEV (reference sequence). CDR3 sequence reads: CASTPAGENEQFF. CDR3 in DNA: TGTGCCAGCACCCCCGCGGGGGAGAATGAGCAGTTCTTC.

The V call is TRBV7-9, the J call TRBJ2-7; possible D gene TRBD1, 6 bases. CDR1 SEHNR and CDR2 FQNEAQ come from the germline V gene (reference sequence). There are 15 residues in the CDR3. V dropped 2 bases and J dropped 7 bases, with 18 bases sitting between them. The CDR3 nucleotides read TGTGCCAGCAGCTTATCGTGGGGGCCCGTGGGGGAGCAGTACTTC. This sequence encodes CASSLSWGPVGEQYF.

This chain's CDR3 is CASSYSIGPNTEAFF. The CDR3, as DNA: TGTGCCAGCAGTTACTCGATCGGACCGAACACTGAAGCTTTCTTT. V and J are TRBV6-5 and TRBJ1-1; D gene uncertain. The length of the CDR3 is 15 residues. Per germline, CDR1 MNHEY and CDR2 SVGAGI. Trimming took off 0 bases at V and 1 base at J, with 9 bases between the two ends.

This clonotype was found a few times. V is TRBV9 and J is TRBJ2-5; a weak D match, TRBD2 (6 bases). Trimming removed 3 bases at V and 5 bases at J, with 20 bases between. The CDR3 is 16 amino acids. CDR1 is SGDLS and CDR2 is YYNGEE in the germline V gene. The CDR3 spells CASSAGGTLSSETQYF. Written as DNA, the CDR3 is TGTGCCAGCAGCGCCGGAGGGACTCTTAGCAGTGAGACCCAGTACTTC.

Many counts were recorded for this clonotype. CDR3 in DNA: TGTGCCAGCGGAGGACTAGCGGGAGGAGCAGAGACCCAGTACTTC. It translates to CASGGLAGGAETQYF. The chain employs TRBV12-3 or TRBV12-4 and TRBJ2-5; 14 bases align to TRBD2. The V gene end was trimmed by 8 bases and the J gene end by 4 bases; junction bases not matched to a gene: 6. The CDR3 runs to 15 residues.

This rearrangement joins TRBV4-1 to TRBJ2-1; tentatively, D is TRBD1 or TRBD2 (5 bases each). The CDR3 is 15 residues long. Germline lookup yields CDR1 MGHRA and CDR2 YSYEKL. The V gene lost 4 bases and the J gene lost 0 bases, with 10 bases spanning the gap. The CDR3 nucleotides are TGCGCCAGCAGCCCCCGGGACCGCTCCTACAATGAGCAGTTCTTC. Its translation: CASSPRDRSYNEQFF.

This clonotype was recorded many times. V usage is TRBV5-5 and J usage is TRBJ2-7, with D possibly being TRBD1 (6 bases). Per the germline V gene, CDR1 is SGHKS and CDR2 is YYEKEE (reference sequence). The CDR3 spans 15 residues. Between the trimmed V and J ends, which lost 4 bases and 0 bases, there was a span of 14 bases. The CDR3 protein is CASSLETGISYEQYF. The CDR3 region has the DNA TGTGCCAGCAGCCTCGAGACAGGAATCTCCTACGAGCAGTACTTC.

This clonotype has just a few counts. V gene TRBV14 combines with J gene TRBJ2-1, with a possible D match to TRBD1 (6 bases). The V end lost 4 bases, the J end lost 8 bases, and 12 bases lay between the germline ends. This CDR3 spans 13 amino acids. Germline V gene sequence: CDR1 SGHDN, CDR2 FVKESK. In nucleotides, the CDR3 is TGTGCCAGCAGCCTCCTGGACAGAGATGAGCAGTTCTTC. It codes for CASSLLDRDEQFF.

This clonotype has only a few counts. This chain connects TRBV2 to TRBJ1-1, with D possibly TRBD1 on 6 matching bases. Trimming shortened V by 10 bases and J by 4 bases, and 10 bases separated the two germline ends. The CDR3 totals 11 residues. Germline-derived CDR1 and CDR2 are SNHLY and FYNNEI. The chain's CDR3 is CATGEGTEAFF. CDR3 sequence (DNA): TGTGCCACAGGGGAGGGCACTGAAGCTTTCTTT.